Listed here are 8 T cell receptor beta chains from one sample, sequenced in a study of cytomegalovirus exposure and HLA in healthy donors. Use of 60 Vbeta and 13 Jbeta primers characterized the PCR. Sequencing used immunoSEQ multiplex PCR; TCRdb keeps in-frame clones, though not all of them. There are around 200,000 clones in the sample; approximately 78% occur only once, and about 0.8% lies in the top ten. Sequenced input: PBMCs. These receptor sequences come from a young woman in good health and CMV-seronegative.

In DNA form, the CDR3 reads TGTGCCAGCAGCCCCCGGACAGGACGCTCTGGAAACACCATATATTTT. Protein sequence: CASSPRTGRSGNTIYF. The chain carries TRBV7-9 and TRBJ1-3, with 7 bases matching TRBD1. Per germline, CDR1 SEHNR and CDR2 FQNEAQ (reference sequence). The CDR3 is made up of 16 amino acids. J lost 0 bases, V lost 5 bases, and 7 bases had no gene match.

J is TRBJ2-7 and V is TRBV11-2; TRBD2 matches at 8 bases. The V gene's germline CDR1 is SGHAT and CDR2 FQNNGV. The CDR3 runs to 16 residues. V gave up 1 base and J gave up 0 bases; unmatched junction bases: 5. The CDR3 DNA follows: TGTGCCAGCAGCTTAGTCGGGCTAGCGGGCTCCTACGAGCAGTACTTC. It specifies CASSLVGLAGSYEQYF.

The gene calls are TRBV27 and TRBJ2-1; a weak D match, TRBD2 (6 bases). Germline V gene sequence: CDR1 MNHEY, CDR2 SMNVEV (reference sequence). The CDR3 length is 16 residues. Trimming shortened V by 0 bases and J by 9 bases, and 18 bases separated the two germline ends. CDR3 bases: TGTGCCAGCAGTTTATCGGCCGGGAGCCGAATCAGTGAGCAGTTCTTC. Translation: CASSLSAGSRISEQFF.

This chain joins TRBV6-1 and TRBJ1-1; 11 bases are a match to TRBD1. Trimming cost V 6 bases and J 3 bases; bases outside gene matches: 3. Germline CDR1 reads MNHNS; CDR2 reads SASEGT. The CDR3 runs to 14 residues. CDR3 in DNA: TGTGCCAGCAGCACGGGACAGGGGGACACTGAAGCTTTCTTT. This sequence encodes CASSTGQGDTEAFF.

This chain links TRBV19 with TRBJ1-2, with unresolved D. V was pared by 7 bases and J by 0 bases, with 12 bases between. The germline gives CDR1 LNHDA, CDR2 SQIVND (reference sequence). This CDR3 contains 14 residues. The CDR3 here is CASTVDGANYGYTF. CDR3 DNA sequence: TGTGCCAGTACTGTAGACGGAGCTAACTATGGCTACACCTTC.

The chain combines TRBV6-5 with TRBJ1-2; D is unresolved. Trimming pared 5 bases from V and 6 bases from J, leaving 16 bases between. The CDR3 has 14 residues. Germline loops: CDR1 MNHEY, CDR2 SVGAGI. The CDR3 here is CASSQDPTTNGYTF. DNA of the CDR3: TGTGCCAGCAGTCAGGATCCTACCACGAATGGCTACACCTTC.

This chain links TRBV6-5 with TRBJ1-5; TRBD1 is a possible D gene (5 bases). Trimming removed 6 bases at V and 3 bases at J, with 12 bases between. The CDR3 sequence is 14 residues long. CDR1 is MNHEY and CDR2 is SVGAGI in the germline V gene. CDR3 nucleotide sequence: TGTGCCAGCAGGGCGACAGCTATCAATCAGCCCCAGCATTTT. Amino acid sequence: CASRATAINQPQHF.

This chain links TRBV6-5 with TRBJ2-7; D gene ambiguous. Trimming removed 2 bases at V and 3 bases at J, with 8 bases between. The CDR3 runs 13 residues. CDR1 and CDR2 (germline): MNHEY, SVGAGI. This chain's CDR3 is CASSYGQFYEQYF. The CDR3, as DNA: TGTGCCAGCAGTTACGGGCAGTTCTACGAGCAGTACTTC.